The sequence of this TCR beta chain was determined in a study of cytomegalovirus exposure and HLA in healthy donors (dated by TCRdb to 2015 to 2018). At the level of the whole study: According to a later analysis, one platform produced both the 100 to 150 validation repertoires and the 730 or so repertoires of the first cohort. A separate validation cohort of more than 100 different subjects was used in addition to the roughly 640-subject first cohort. The study was designed to test whether signatures of past pathogen exposure could be identified by cataloging public T cell receptors. The study combined high-throughput TCR immunosequencing, statistical association of individual TCRs with disease status, and machine learning to predict cytomegalovirus infection status. On the study overall, not on this receptor specifically: All 120 or so repertoires were used to score co-occurrence in the validation cohort in a later analysis, because that analysis had no HLA typing for the cohort. The classifier was reported to diagnose cytomegalovirus status with high specificity and sensitivity in both the original and validation cohorts. According to the authors, the approach could potentially be generalized to other disease states and immunological phenotypes. A later analysis found that TCRs clustered in the first cohort also tended to co-occur in the 110 or so validation repertoires, with just under 95% of cluster scores above 0. Most TCR sequences were observed very rarely across donors, whereas some public TCRs were present in many individuals. In vitro tests confirmed that a few of the cytomegalovirus-associated TCR beta chains recognize cytomegalovirus antigens. A total of fewer than 200 TCR beta chains were listed by the study as associated with cytomegalovirus.

V is trimmed back by 3 bases and J by 5 bases, and the junction contains 9 bases that no gene match accounts for. The CDR3 spans 15 residues, from the cysteine through the phenylalanine. The entry retains the CDR3 DNA only, 45 bases that are in frame from base 1. The germline V gene provides CDR1 SGDLS and CDR2 YYNGEE. Turning to this clone: What this receptor recognizes is not known. Per-base qualities were not stored, and no clone one base away is much larger.

Libraries were made using the immunoSEQ multiplex PCR assay. On the authors' methods: A statistical classification framework was developed to diagnose cytomegalovirus status using the catalog of TCR beta chain sequences. The table comes from immuneACCESS by way of TCRdb, which keeps in-frame sequences with V and J called. Part of the clones is missing from these tables; in studies checked, under half for an unresolved V gene and the rest for unknown reasons. That table supplies the V and J calls and clone size; D and trimming were determined from the DNA. The sample table holds fewer than 120,000 clones, of which approximately 89% were seen once. Of the sample, approximately 1.9% falls within the top ten clones. Donors formed part of the validation cohort, which comprised about 120 subjects and was distinct from the first cohort of under 750 subjects.

The receptor was derived from a woman under 30 in good health and CMV-seronegative. Sample: PBMCs. Recombination linked TRBV9 to TRBJ2-7, with 9 bases in between that match TRBD2. CDR3 region: CASSAAGGEIHEQYF. The nucleotide sequence is TGTGCCAGCAGCGCGGCGGGGGGGGAGATCCACGAGCAGTACTTC. The CDR3, completed at both ends by the reference TRBV9 and TRBJ2-7 genes, gives the full variable domain DSGVTQTPKHLITATGQRVTLRCSPRSGDLSVYWYQQSLDQGLQFLIQYYNGEERAKGNILERFSAQQFPDLHSELNLSSLELGDSALYFCASSAAGGEIHEQYFGPGTRLTVT.